The 9 T cell receptor beta chains below were found in one sample sequenced in a study of blood T cell repertoires in COVID-19. Clones were sequenced by immunoSEQ multiplex PCR, and TCRdb holds only the in-frame ones, with some missing. Here the sample spans 150,000 to 200,000 clones, 82% being singletons. The sample comprised peripheral blood. The origin of the receptors is a woman between 55 and 75 years old with COVID-19, enrolled during active disease.

The chain employs TRBV6-6 and TRBJ1-5; D unresolved. The V and J ends lost 8 bases and 3 bases respectively, with 8 bases between them. This CDR3 is 12 amino acids long. The germline CDR1 and CDR2 sequences are MNHNY and SVGAGI (reference sequence). Here the CDR3 DNA reads TGTGCCAGCGAGGTTCCCAATCAGCCCCAGCATTTT. Translating gives CASEVPNQPQHF.

This clone was seen a single time. For the CDR3, the DNA is TGTGCCAGTCCCCCCCACTACCTAACCTACGAGCAGTACTTC. It is translated as CASPPHYLTYEQYF. This sequence joins TRBV6-5 and TRBJ2-7; D is uncertain. Trimming cost V 9 bases and J 2 bases, with 17 bases left between them. Germline V lookup: CDR1 MNHEY, CDR2 SVGAGI. This CDR3 is built from 14 residues.

This clone was recorded once. The V gene is TRBV5-4, the J gene TRBJ2-6, with D possibly matching TRBD2 (6 bases). Germline V CDR1 and CDR2: SGHNT, YYREEE (reference sequence). The length of the CDR3 is 16 residues. Trimming removed 3 bases at V and 0 bases at J, with 10 bases between. The CDR3 region is CASSWRGSSGANVLTF. The CDR3 nucleotides are TGTGCCAGCAGCTGGAGGGGTAGCTCTGGGGCCAACGTCCTGACTTTC.

The chain couples TRBV5-4 to TRBJ2-7; 14 bases match TRBD2. The V segment lost 4 bases and the J segment 5 bases; nucleotides outside the gene matches: 14. Germline assignment: CDR1 SGHNT and CDR2 YYREEE (reference sequence). CDR3 size: 18 residues. Here the CDR3 DNA reads TGTGCCAGCAGCCTGGCAGGGGGGACTAGCGGGAGTGTCCACGAGCAGTACTTC. The encoded protein is CASSLAGGTSGSVHEQYF.

The V and J genes are TRBV7-2 and TRBJ2-5, with 9 bases aligning to TRBD2. The junction had 12 bases not matched to a gene; V was cut back by 8 bases and J by 5 bases. The CDR3 contains 15 residues. The germline V gene encodes CDR1 SGHTA and CDR2 FQGNSA. DNA for the CDR3: TGTGCCAGCCTCCGGGCTAGCGGGGCGGTGGAGACCCAGTACTTC. This gives the protein CASLRASGAVETQYF.

In DNA, the CDR3 is TGTGCCAGCAGCCAATTGTGGGCCAACTATGGCTACACCTTC. Protein product: CASSQLWANYGYTF. The rearrangement links TRBV3-1 (or the pseudogene TRBV3-2) to TRBJ1-2, with D unclear. Germline V lookup: CDR1 LGHDT, CDR2 YNNKEL (reference sequence). This CDR3 contains 14 residues. The V end lost 2 bases, the J end lost 2 bases, and 9 bases lay between the germline ends.

This clone was recorded only once. This sequence joins TRBV19 and TRBJ2-3, with TRBD2 matching 11 bases. Germline V gene data show CDR1 as LNHDA and CDR2 as SQIVND (reference sequence). The CDR3 extends over 17 amino acids. V trimming: 3 bases; J trimming: 0 bases; junction bases outside the gene matches: 5. CDR3 protein: CASSIPGLAVSTDTQYF. The DNA of the CDR3 is TGTGCCAGTAGTATCCCGGGACTAGCGGTTAGCACAGATACGCAGTATTTT. The full variable domain, with the rest looked up from reference TRBV19 and TRBJ2-3, is DGGITQSPKYLFRKEGQNVTLSCEQNLNHDAMYWYRQDPGQGLRLIYYSQIVNDFQKGDIAEGYSVSREKKESFPLTVTSAQKNPTAFYLCASSIPGLAVSTDTQYFGPGTRLTVL.

The chain recombines TRBV5-4 with TRBJ2-7; 7 bases align to TRBD2. Germline V gives CDR1 SGHNT, CDR2 YYREEE (reference sequence). J was trimmed by 2 bases and V by 4 bases; bases with no gene match: 12. The CDR3 contains 16 residues. CDR3: CASSVYGRPVPYEQYV. CDR3 DNA sequence: TGTGCCAGCAGCGTATACGGGAGGCCCGTCCCCTACGAGCAGTACGTC.

A single count supports this clone. The V and J genes are TRBV18 and TRBJ1-5, with 7 nucleotides matching TRBD1. Losses at the gene ends were 3 bases for V and 3 bases for J; bases not matched to a gene: 11. The CDR3 totals 17 residues. Looked up from germline, CDR1 is KGHSH and CDR2 is LQKENI. CDR3 loop: CASSPVVGQSSNQPQHF. The DNA of the CDR3 is TGTGCCAGCTCACCTGTAGTGGGACAGAGTTCCAATCAGCCCCAGCATTTT.